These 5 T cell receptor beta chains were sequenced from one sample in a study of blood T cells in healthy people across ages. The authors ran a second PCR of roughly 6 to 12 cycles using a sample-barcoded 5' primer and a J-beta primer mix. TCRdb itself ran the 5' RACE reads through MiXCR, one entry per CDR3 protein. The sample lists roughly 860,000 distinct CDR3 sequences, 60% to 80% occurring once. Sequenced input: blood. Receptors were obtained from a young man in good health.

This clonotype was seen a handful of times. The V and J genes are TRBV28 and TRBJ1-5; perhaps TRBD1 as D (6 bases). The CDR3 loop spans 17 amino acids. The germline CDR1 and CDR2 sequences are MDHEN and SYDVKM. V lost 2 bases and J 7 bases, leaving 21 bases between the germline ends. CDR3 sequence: CASSLPEGGPLGQPQHF. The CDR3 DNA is TGTGCCAGCAGTTTACCAGAGGGGGGCCCTTTAGGACAGCCCCAGCATTTT. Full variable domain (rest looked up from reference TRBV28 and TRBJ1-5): DVKVTQSSRYLVKRTGEKVFLECVQDMDHENMFWYRQDPGLGLRLIYFSYDVKMKEKGDIPEGYSVSREKKERFSLILESASTNQTSMYLCASSLPEGGPLGQPQHFGDGTRLSIL.

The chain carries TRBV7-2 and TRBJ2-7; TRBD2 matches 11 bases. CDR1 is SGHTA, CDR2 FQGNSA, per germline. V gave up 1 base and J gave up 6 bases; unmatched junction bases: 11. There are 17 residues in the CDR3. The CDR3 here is CASSLVPSGGTAGEQYF. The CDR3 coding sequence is TGTGCCAGCAGCTTAGTGCCTAGCGGGGGGACGGCCGGCGAGCAGTACTTC. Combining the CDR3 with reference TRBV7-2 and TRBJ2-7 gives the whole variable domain GAGVSQSPSNKVTEKGKDVELRCDPISGHTALYWYRQSLGQGLEFLIYFQGNSAPDKSGLPSDRFSAERTGGSVSTLTIQRTQQEDSAVYLCASSLVPSGGTAGEQYFGPGTRLTVT.

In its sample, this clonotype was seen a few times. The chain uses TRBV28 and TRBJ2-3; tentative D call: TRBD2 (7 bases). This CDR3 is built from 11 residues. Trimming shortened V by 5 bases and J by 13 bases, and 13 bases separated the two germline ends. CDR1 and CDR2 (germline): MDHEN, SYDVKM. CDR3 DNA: TGTGCCAGCAGTCCGGGGGGCACAGAGTATTTT. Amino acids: CASSPGGTEYF.

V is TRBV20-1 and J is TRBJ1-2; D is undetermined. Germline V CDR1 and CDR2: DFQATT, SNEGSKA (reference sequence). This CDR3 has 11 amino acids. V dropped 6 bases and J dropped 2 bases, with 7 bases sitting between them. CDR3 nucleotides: TGCAGTGCGAATAACAACTATGGCTACACCTTC. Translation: CSANNNYGYTF.

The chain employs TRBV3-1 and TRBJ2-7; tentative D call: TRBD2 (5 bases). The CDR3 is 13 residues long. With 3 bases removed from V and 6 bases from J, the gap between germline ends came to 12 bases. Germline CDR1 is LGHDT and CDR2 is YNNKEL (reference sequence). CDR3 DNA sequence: TGTGCCAGCAGCCAGGGAGCTGTTAGCGAGCAGTACTTC. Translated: CASSQGAVSEQYF.